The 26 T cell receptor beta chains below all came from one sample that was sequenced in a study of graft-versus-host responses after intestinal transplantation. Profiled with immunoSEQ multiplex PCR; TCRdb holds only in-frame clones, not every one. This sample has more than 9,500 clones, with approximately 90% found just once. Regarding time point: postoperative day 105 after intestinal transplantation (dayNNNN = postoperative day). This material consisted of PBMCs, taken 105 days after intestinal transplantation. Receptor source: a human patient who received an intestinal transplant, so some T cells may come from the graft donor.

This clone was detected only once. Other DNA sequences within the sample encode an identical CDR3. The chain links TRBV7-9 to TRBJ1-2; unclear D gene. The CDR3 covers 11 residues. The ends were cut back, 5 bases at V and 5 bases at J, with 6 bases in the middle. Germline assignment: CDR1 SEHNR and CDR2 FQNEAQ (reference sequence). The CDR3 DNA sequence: TGTGCCAGCAGCCGAAGTTATGGCTACACCTTC. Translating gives CASSRSYGYTF.

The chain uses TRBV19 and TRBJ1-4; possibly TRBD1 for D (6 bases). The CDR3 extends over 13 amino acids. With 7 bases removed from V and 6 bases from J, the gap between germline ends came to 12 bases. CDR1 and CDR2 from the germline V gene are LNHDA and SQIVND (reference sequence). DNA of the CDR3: TGTGCCAGTAACAGGGTTTCAGATGAAAAACTGTTTTTT. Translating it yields CASNRVSDEKLFF.

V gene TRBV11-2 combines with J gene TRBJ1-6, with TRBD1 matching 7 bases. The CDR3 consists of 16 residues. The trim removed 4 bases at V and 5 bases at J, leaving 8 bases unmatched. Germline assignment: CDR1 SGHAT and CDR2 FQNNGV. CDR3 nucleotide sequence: TGTGCCAGCAGCTCGAACAGGGGCCCCAATAATTCACCCCTCCACTTT. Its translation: CASSSNRGPNNSPLHF. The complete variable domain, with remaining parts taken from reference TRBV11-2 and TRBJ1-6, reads EAGVAQSPRYKIIEKRQSVAFWCNPISGHATLYWYQQILGQGPKLLIQFQNNGVVDDSQLPKDRFSAERLKGVDSTLKIQPAKLEDSAVYLCASSSNRGPNNSPLHFGNGTRLTVT.

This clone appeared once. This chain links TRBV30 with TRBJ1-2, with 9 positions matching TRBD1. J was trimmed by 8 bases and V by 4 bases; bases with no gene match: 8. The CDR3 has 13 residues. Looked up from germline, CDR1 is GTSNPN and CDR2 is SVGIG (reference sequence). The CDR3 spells CAWMRTGVYGYTF. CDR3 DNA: TGTGCCTGGATGAGGACAGGGGTTTACGGCTACACCTTC.

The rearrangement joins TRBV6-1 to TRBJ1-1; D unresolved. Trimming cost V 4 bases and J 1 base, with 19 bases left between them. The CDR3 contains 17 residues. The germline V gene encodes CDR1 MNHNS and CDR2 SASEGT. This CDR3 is CASSGRLDAPWNTEAFF. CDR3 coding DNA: TGTGCCAGCAGTGGGCGACTGGACGCCCCTTGGAACACTGAAGCTTTCTTT.

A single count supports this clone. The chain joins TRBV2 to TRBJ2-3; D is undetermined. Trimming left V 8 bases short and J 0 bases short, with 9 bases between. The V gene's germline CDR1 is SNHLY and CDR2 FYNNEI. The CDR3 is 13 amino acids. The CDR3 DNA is TGTGCCAGCTACGAGACTAGCACAGATACGCAGTATTTT. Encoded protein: CASYETSTDTQYF.

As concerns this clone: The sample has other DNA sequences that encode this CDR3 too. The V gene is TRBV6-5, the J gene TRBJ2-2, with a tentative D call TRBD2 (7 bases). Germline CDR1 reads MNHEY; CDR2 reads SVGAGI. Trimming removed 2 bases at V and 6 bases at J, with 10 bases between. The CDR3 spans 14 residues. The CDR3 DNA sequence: TGTGCCAGCAGTTACAGGGGGGGGTCCGGGGAGCTGTTTTTT. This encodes CASSYRGGSGELFF.

The CDR3 coding sequence is TGTGCCAGCAGCTCTACGATCGGCAGGAGCTCCTACAATGAGCAGTTCTTC. This encodes CASSSTIGRSSYNEQFF. The V call is TRBV7-9, the J call TRBJ2-1; the D is unclear. This CDR3 spans 17 amino acids. The V gene lost 4 bases and the J gene lost 0 bases, with 16 bases spanning the gap. Germline V gene lookup returns CDR1 SEHNR and CDR2 FQNEAQ (reference sequence).

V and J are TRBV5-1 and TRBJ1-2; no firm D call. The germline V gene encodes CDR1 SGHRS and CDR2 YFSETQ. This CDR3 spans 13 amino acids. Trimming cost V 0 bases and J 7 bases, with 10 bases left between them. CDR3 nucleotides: TGCGCCAGCAGCTTGGATGGGTTTGGTGGCTACACCTTC. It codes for CASSLDGFGGYTF.

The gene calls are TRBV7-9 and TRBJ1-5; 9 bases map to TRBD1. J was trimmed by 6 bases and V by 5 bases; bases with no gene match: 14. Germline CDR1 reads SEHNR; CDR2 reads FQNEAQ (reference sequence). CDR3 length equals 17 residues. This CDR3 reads CASSHGTGQGRSQPQHF. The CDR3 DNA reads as TGTGCCAGCAGCCACGGGACAGGGCAAGGGCGGAGTCAGCCCCAGCATTTT. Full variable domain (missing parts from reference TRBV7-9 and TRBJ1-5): DTGVSQNPRHKITKRGQNVTFRCDPISEHNRLYWYRQTLGQGPEFLTYFQNEAQLEKSRLLSDRFSAERPKGSFSTLEIQRTEQGDSAMYLCASSHGTGQGRSQPQHFGDGTRLSIL.

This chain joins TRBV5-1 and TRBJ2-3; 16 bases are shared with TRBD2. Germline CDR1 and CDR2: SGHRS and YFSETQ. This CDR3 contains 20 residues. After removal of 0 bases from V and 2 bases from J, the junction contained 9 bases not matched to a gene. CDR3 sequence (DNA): TGCGCCAGCAGCTTGGCGCGGATGGGACTAGCGGGAGGGCCCACAGATACGCAGTATTTT. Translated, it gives CASSLARMGLAGGPTDTQYF.

The CDR3 here is CASSIQPGTGSEQFF. The CDR3 nucleotides are TGTGCCAGTAGTATTCAACCGGGGACGGGTAGTGAGCAGTTCTTC. This chain connects TRBV19 to TRBJ2-1; TRBD1 or TRBD2 may be the D gene (5 bases each). V was shortened by 3 bases and J by 9 bases, with 18 bases between the two germline ends. Germline lookup yields CDR1 LNHDA and CDR2 SQIVND (reference sequence). The CDR3 totals 15 residues.

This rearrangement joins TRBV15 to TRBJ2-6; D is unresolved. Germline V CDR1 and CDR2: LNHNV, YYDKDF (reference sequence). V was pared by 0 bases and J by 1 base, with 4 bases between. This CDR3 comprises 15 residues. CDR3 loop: CATSRDRSGANVLTF. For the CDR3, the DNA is TGTGCCACCAGCAGAGACAGGTCTGGGGCCAACGTCCTGACTTTC.

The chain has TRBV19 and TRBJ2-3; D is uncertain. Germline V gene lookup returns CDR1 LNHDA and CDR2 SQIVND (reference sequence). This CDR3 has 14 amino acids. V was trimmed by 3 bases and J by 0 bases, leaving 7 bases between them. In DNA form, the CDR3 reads TGTGCCAGTAGTATCGCGGCTAGCACAGATACGCAGTATTTT. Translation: CASSIAASTDTQYF.

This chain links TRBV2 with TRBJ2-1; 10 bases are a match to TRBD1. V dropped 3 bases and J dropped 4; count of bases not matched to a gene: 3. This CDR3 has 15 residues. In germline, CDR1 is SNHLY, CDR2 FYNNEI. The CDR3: CASSEVDRGYNEQFF. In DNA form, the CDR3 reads TGTGCCAGCAGTGAGGTGGACAGGGGGTACAATGAGCAGTTCTTC.

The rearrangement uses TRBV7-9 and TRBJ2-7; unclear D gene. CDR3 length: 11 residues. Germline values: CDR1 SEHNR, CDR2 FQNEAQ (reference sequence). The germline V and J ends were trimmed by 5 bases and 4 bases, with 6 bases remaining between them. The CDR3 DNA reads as TGTGCCAGCAGCAACACTTACGAGCAGTACTTC. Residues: CASSNTYEQYF.

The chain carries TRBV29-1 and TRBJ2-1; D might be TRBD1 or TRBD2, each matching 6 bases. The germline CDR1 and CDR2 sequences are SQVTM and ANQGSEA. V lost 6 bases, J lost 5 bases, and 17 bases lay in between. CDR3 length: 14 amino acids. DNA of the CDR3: TGCAGCGTGGGGGGCTGGGACTGTGACAATGAGCAGTTCTTC. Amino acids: CSVGGWDCDNEQFF.

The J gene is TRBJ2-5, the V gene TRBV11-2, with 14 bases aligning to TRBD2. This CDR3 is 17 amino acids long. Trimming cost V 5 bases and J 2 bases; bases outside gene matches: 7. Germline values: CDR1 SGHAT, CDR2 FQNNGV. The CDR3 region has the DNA TGTGCCAGCAGCATCGGACTAGCGGGAGGTGGGCAAGAGACCCAGTACTTC. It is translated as CASSIGLAGGGQETQYF.

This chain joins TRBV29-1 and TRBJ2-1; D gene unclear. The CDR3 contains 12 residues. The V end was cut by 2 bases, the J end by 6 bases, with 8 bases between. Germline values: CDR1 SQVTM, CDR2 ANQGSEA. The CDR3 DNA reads TGCAGCGTTGAATCGGTACGCAATGAGCAGTTCTTC. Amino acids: CSVESVRNEQFF.

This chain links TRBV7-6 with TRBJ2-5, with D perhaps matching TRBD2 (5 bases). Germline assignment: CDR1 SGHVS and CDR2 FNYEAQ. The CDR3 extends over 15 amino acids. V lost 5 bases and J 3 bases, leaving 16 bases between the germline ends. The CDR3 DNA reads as TGTGCCAGCAGCACACTTCTTAGGAGGAAAGAGACCCAGTACTTC. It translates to CASSTLLRRKETQYF.

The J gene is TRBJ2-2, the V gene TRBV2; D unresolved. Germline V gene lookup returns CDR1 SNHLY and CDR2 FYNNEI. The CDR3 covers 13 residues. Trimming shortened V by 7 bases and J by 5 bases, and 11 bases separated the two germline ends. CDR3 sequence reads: CASNSATTGELFF. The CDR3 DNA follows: TGTGCCAGCAACTCGGCTACGACCGGGGAGCTGTTTTTT. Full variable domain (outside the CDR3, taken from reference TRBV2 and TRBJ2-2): EPEVTQTPSHQVTQMGQEVILRCVPISNHLYFYWYRQILGQKVEFLVSFYNNEISEKSEIFDDQFSVERPDGSNFTLKIRSTKLEDSAMYFCASNSATTGELFFGEGSRLTVL.

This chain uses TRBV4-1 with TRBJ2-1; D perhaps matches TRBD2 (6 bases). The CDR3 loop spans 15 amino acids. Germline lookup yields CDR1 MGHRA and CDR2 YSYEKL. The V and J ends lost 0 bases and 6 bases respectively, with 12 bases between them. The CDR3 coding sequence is TGCGCCAGCAGCCAAGATTGGAGCGGGCCCAATGAGCAGTTCTTC. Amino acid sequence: CASSQDWSGPNEQFF.

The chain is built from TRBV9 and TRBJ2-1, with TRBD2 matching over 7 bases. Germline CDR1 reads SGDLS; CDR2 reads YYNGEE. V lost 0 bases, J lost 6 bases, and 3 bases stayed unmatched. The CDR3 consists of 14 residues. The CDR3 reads CASSVGGTINEQFF. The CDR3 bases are TGTGCCAGCAGCGTAGGGGGGACTATCAATGAGCAGTTCTTC.

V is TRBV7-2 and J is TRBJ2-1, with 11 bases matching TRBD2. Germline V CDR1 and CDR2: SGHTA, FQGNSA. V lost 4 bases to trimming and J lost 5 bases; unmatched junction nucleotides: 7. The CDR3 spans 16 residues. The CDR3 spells CASSSPLAGVDNEQFF. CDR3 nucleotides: TGTGCCAGCAGCTCGCCACTAGCGGGAGTGGACAATGAGCAGTTCTTC. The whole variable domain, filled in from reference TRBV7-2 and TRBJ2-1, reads GAGVSQSPSNKVTEKGKDVELRCDPISGHTALYWYRQSLGQGLEFLIYFQGNSAPDKSGLPSDRFSAERTGGSVSTLTIQRTQQEDSAVYLCASSSPLAGVDNEQFFGPGTRLTVL.

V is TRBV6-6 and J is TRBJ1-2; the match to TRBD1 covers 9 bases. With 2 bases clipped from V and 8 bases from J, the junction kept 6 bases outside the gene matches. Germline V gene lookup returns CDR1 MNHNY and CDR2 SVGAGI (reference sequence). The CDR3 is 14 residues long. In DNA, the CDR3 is TGTGCCAGCAGTTACCCGGACAGGGGCGGGGGCTACACCTTC. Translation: CASSYPDRGGGYTF.

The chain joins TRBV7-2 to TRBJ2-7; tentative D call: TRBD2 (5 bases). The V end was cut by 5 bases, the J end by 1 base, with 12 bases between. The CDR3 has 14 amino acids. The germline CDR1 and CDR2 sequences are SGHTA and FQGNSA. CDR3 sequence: CASSPPGWSYEQYF. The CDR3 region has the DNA TGTGCCAGCAGCCCACCGGGGTGGTCCTACGAGCAGTACTTC. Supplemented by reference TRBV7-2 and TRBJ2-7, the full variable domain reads GAGVSQSPSNKVTEKGKDVELRCDPISGHTALYWYRQSLGQGLEFLIYFQGNSAPDKSGLPSDRFSAERTGGSVSTLTIQRTQQEDSAVYLCASSPPGWSYEQYFGPGTRLTVT.